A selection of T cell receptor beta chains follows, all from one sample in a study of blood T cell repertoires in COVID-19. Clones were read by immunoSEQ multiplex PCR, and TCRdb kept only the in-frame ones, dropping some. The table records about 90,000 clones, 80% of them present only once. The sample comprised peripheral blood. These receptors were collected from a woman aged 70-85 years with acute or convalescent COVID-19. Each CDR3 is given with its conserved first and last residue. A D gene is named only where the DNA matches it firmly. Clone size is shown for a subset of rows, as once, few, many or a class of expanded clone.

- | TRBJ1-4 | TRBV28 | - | CASKSGTTGEKLFF | TGTGCCAGCAAATCGGGTACCACTGGGGAAAAACTGTTTTTT
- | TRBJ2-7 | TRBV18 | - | CASSESRPGRYDYEQYF | TGTGCCAGCTCAGAGAGTCGGCCAGGGCGCTATGACTACGAGCAGTACTTC
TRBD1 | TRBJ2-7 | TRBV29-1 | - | CSVELSSRGSYEQYF | TGCAGCGTTGAATTATCAAGCAGGGGGTCCTACGAGCAGTACTTC
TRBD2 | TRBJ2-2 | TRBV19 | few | CASSILAGFTGELFF | TGTGCCAGTAGTATACTAGCGGGGTTCACCGGGGAGCTGTTTTTT
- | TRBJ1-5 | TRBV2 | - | CASSGTGSSNQPQHF | TGTGCCAGCAGTGGAACAGGGTCTAGCAATCAGCCCCAGCATTTT
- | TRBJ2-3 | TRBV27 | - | CASSPLTGPTDTQYF | TGTGCCAGCAGTCCCCTGACAGGTCCCACAGATACGCAGTATTTT
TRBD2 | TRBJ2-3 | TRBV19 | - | CASSGGAGGREDTQYF | TGTGCCAGTAGTGGGGGAGCGGGAGGGAGGGAAGATACGCAGTATTTT
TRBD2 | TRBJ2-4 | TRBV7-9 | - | CASSPTSGVSKNIQYF | TGTGCCAGCAGCCCCACTAGCGGGGTGTCCAAAAACATTCAGTACTTC
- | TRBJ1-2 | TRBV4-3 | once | CASSQVGLGYTF | TGCGCCAGCAGCCAAGTTGGACTGGGCTACACCTTC
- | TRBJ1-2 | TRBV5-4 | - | CASSLPYLNYGYTF | TGTGCCAGCAGCTTGCCATATCTAAACTATGGCTACACCTTC
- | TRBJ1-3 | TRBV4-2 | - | CASSQDLGGSGNTIYF | TGTGCCAGCAGCCAAGATCTCGGGGGGTCTGGAAACACCATATATTTT
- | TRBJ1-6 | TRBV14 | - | CASSQFMRGDSPLHF | TGTGCCAGCAGCCAATTCATGCGGGGGGACTCACCCCTCCACTTT